This TCR beta chain was found in a study of blood T cells in healthy people across ages. Next came a second PCR, run for about 7 to 12 cycles, which used a sample-barcoded 5' primer along with a J-beta primer mix. TCRdb itself ran the 5' RACE reads through MiXCR, one entry per CDR3 protein. This sample carries approximately 690,000 distinct CDR3 sequences, less than 45% of them seen once, and the ten largest clones take 25% to 35%. The CDR3 extends over 13 amino acids. V was pared by 5 bases and J by 8 bases, with 2 bases of the junction left unmatched. The germline V gene encodes CDR1 SGHVS and CDR2 FQNEAQ.

This chain links TRBV7-8 with TRBJ2-4; 11 nucleotides agree with TRBD1. The sequenced material came from blood. The TCR comes from a man at least 80 years old in good health. As DNA, the CDR3 is TGTGCCAGCAGCGGACAGGGGGCGGACATTCAGTACTTC. It codes for CASSGQGADIQYF.